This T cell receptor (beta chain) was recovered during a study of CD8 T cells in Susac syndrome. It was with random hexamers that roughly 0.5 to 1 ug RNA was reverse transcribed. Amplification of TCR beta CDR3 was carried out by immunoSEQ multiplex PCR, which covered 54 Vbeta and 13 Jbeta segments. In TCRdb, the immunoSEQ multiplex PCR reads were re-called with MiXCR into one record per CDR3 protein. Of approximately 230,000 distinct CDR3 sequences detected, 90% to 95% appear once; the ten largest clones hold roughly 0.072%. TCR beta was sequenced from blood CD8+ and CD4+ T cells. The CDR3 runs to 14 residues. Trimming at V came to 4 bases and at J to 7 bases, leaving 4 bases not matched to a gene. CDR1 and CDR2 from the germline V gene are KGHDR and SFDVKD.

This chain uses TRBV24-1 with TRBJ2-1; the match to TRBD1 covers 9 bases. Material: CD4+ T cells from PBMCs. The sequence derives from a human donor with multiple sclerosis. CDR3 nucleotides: TGTGCCACCAGTGACCGGGACAGGGTAAATGAGCAGTTCTTC. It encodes CATSDRDRVNEQFF.